This is a list of T cell receptor beta chains from one sample in a study of cytomegalovirus exposure and HLA in healthy donors. The table came from immunoSEQ multiplex PCR; TCRdb's copy has only in-frame clones and leaves some out. The table records 95,000 to 110,000 clones, roughly 70% of them present only once. Sequenced input: PBMCs. The receptors were gathered from a woman between 40 and 50 years old in good health and CMV-seropositive. CDR3s include the opening cysteine and the closing phenylalanine or tryptophan.

cdr3_aa: CASRAVEQYF
v_call: TRBV11-2
j_call: TRBJ2-7

cdr3_aa: CASSTDSFSGNTIYF
v_call: TRBV6-6
j_call: TRBJ1-3

cdr3_aa: CASKGPENTEAFF
v_call: TRBV6-1
j_call: TRBJ1-1

cdr3_aa: CASSIDPLGTGELFF
v_call: TRBV19
j_call: TRBJ2-2

cdr3_aa: CASGGGGDTQYF
v_call: TRBV11-3
j_call: TRBJ2-3

cdr3_aa: CASGLIYEQYF
v_call: TRBV9
j_call: TRBJ2-7

cdr3_aa: CASSLSGSGANVLTF
v_call: TRBV7-2
j_call: TRBJ2-6

cdr3_aa: CASSFSTGTETQYF
v_call: TRBV5-1
j_call: TRBJ2-5

cdr3_aa: CAISEGTGGRYEQYF
v_call: TRBV10-3
j_call: TRBJ2-7

cdr3_aa: CASSARGLDYGYTF
v_call: TRBV7-2
j_call: TRBJ1-2